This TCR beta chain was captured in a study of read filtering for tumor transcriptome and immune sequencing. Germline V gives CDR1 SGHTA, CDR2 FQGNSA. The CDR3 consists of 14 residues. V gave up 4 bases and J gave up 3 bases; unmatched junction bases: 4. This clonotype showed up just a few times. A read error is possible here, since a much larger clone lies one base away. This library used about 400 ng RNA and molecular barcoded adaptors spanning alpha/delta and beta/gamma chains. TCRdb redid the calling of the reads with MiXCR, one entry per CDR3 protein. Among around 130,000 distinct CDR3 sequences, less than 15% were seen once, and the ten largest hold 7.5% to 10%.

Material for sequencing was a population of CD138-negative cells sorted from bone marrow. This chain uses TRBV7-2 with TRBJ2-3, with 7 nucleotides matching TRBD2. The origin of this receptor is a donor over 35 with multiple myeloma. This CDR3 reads CASSSRRETDTQYF. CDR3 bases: TGTGCCAGCAGCTCACGGCGGGAGACAGATACGCAGTATTTT.